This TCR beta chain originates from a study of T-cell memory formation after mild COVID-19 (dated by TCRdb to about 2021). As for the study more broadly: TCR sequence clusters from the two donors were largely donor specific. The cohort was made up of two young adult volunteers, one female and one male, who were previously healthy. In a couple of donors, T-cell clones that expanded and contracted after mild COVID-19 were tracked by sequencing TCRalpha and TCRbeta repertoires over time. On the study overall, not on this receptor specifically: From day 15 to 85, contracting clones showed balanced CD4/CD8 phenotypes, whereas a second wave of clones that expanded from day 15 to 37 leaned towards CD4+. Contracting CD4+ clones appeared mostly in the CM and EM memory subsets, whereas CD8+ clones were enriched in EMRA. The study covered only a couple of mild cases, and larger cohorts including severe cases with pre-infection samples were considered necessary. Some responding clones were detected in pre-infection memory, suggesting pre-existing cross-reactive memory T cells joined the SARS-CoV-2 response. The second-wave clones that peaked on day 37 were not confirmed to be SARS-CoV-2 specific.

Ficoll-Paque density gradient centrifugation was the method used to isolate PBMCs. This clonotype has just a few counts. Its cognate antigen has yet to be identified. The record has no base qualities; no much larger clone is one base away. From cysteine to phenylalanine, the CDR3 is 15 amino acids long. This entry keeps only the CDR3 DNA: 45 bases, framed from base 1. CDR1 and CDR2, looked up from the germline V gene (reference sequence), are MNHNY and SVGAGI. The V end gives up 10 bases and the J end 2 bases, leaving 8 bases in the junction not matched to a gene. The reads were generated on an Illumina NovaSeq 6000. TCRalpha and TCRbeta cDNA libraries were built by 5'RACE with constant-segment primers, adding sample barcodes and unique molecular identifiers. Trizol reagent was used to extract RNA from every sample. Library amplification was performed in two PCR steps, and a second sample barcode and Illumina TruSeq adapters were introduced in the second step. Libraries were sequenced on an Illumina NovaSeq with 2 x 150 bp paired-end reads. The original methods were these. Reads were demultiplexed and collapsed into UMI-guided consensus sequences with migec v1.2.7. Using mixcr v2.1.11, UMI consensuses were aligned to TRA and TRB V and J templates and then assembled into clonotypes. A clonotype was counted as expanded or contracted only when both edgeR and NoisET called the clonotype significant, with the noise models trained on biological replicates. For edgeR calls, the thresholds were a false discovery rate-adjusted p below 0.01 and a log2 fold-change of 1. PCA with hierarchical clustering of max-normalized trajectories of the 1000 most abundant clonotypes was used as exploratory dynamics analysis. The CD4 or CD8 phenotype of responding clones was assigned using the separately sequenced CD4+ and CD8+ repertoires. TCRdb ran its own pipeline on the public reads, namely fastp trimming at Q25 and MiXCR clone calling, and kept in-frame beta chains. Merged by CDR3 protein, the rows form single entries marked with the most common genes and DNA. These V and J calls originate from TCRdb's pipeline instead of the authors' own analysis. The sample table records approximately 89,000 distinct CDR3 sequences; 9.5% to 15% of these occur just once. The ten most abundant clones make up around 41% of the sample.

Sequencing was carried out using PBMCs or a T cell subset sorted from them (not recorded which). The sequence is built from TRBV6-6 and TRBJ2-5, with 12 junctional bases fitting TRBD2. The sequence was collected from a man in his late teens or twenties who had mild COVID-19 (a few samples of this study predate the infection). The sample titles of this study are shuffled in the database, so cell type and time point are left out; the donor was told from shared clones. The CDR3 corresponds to CAIQTTSGRQETQYF. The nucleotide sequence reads TGTGCCATACAAACGACTAGCGGGAGACAAGAGACCCAGTACTTC.